This is a list of T cell receptor beta chains from one sample in a study of glioma-infiltrating T cells after dendritic cell vaccination. Assay: immunoSEQ multiplex PCR; the TCRdb copy retains only in-frame clones and omits some. The profile shows about 49,000 clones, roughly 85% of them singletons. The source was blood, collected before dendritic cell vaccination. These receptors were collected from a human donor with glioblastoma. Each CDR3 is given with its conserved first and last residue. A D gene is named only where the DNA matches it firmly. Clone size is shown for a subset of rows, as once, few, many or a class of expanded clone.

D | size | J | V | DNA | CDR3
NA | NA | TRBJ1-1 | TRBV29-1 | TGCAGCGCTGTCCCAGGGTCCGGGCGTCCCACTGAAGCTTTCTTT | CSAVPGSGRPTEAFF
NA | NA | TRBJ2-7 | TRBV7-9 | TGTGCCAGCAGCTTACAACGGGGGGAGCAGTACTTC | CASSLQRGEQYF
TRBD2 | NA | TRBJ2-2 | TRBV6-5 | TGTGCCAGCAGTTTTAGCGGGGGGAACACCGGGGAGCTGTTTTTT | CASSFSGGNTGELFF
NA | NA | TRBJ2-1 | TRBV7-2 | TGTGCCAGCAGCTTAGTACCGGGGGGCAGAGATGAGCAGTTCTTC | CASSLVPGGRDEQFF
NA | NA | TRBJ1-2 | TRBV7-2 | TGTGCCAGCAGCTTAGGGCCCCGGACATGGGGCTACACCTTC | CASSLGPRTWGYTF
TRBD1 | NA | TRBJ1-6 | TRBV25-1 | TGTGCCAGCGCACGACAGGGTCCCTCACCCCTCCACTTT | CASARQGPSPLHF
TRBD2 | NA | TRBJ2-7 | TRBV6-5 | TGTGCCAGCAAACGGGGCCCGGGAGGGCCCTACGAGCAGTACTTC | CASKRGPGGPYEQYF
TRBD1 | NA | TRBJ2-7 | TRBV7-6 | TGTGCCAGCAGCCCCCCCCAGGGGGTCCTCTACGAGCAGTACTTC | CASSPPQGVLYEQYF
NA | NA | TRBJ1-2 | TRBV7-9 | TGTGCCAGCAGCTTAGCCCTGGAGAGCCCGGACAGCTTTAACTATGGCTACACCTTC | CASSLALESPDSFNYGYTF
TRBD2 | NA | TRBJ2-3 | TRBV11-3 | TGTGCCAGCAGCTTTGCTAGCGGGTCGGATACGCAGTATTTT | CASSFASGSDTQYF
TRBD1 | NA | TRBJ1-2 | TRBV7-2 | TGTGCCAGCAGTCCCGGGACAGGGGAAAGCGGCTACACCTTC | CASSPGTGESGYTF
NA | once | TRBJ1-2 | TRBV6-6 | TGTGCCAGCAGTGCGGGGCCAGGCTATGGCTACACCTTC | CASSAGPGYGYTF
TRBD1 | NA | TRBJ2-7 | TRBV5-1 | TGCGCCAGCAGGCAGGGGGCCTACGAGCAGTACTTC | CASRQGAYEQYF
TRBD1 | NA | TRBJ2-1 | TRBV15 | TGTGCCACCAGCAGACAGCCGGGACAGGGTTCCGATGAGCAGTTCTTC | CATSRQPGQGSDEQFF
NA | NA | TRBJ2-7 | TRBV5-6 | TGTGCCAGCAGCCTCACCCGGTACGAGCAGTACTTC | CASSLTRYEQYF
TRBD1 | NA | TRBJ2-5 | TRBV5-6 | TGTGCCAGCAGCTTGGGTGGGACAGCGTCTATCGAGCAAGAGACCCAGTACTTC | CASSLGGTASIEQETQYF
TRBD1 | NA | TRBJ1-1 | TRBV2 | TGTGCCAGCAGCTGGGACAGCGGGAGCACTGAAGCTTTCTTT | CASSWDSGSTEAFF
NA | NA | TRBJ2-5 | TRBV5-1 | TGCGCCAGCAGCTTGACAGACGTTCAAGAGACCCAGTACTTC | CASSLTDVQETQYF
NA | NA | TRBJ1-3 | TRBV2 | TGTGCCAGCAGTGTCATTTCCCCCGGGACGGGGGGACCCATATATTTT | CASSVISPGTGGPIYF
NA | NA | TRBJ2-1 | TRBV12-5 | TGTGCTAGTGGTTTGGCGGGAGTAGAGGGCAATGAGCAGTTCTTC | CASGLAGVEGNEQFF
TRBD1 | NA | TRBJ1-1 | TRBV18 | TGTGCCAGCTCGCTGACAGGGGGCACTGAAGCTTTCTTT | CASSLTGGTEAFF
TRBD1 | NA | TRBJ2-5 | TRBV10-2 | TGCGCCAGCAGAGGGGACAGGGCCGGTGAGCAGTACTTC | CASRGDRAGEQYF
TRBD2 | NA | TRBJ2-1 | TRBV4-3 | TGCGCCAGCAGCCAAGACTTAAATAGCGGGACTACCACCACCTACAATGAGCAGTTCTTC | CASSQDLNSGTTTTYNEQFF
NA | NA | TRBJ2-5 | TRBV5-4 | TGTGCTCAAGCTTTGGGCCCTGAAGAGACCCAGTACTTC | CAQALGPEETQYF
TRBD1 | NA | TRBJ1-2 | TRBV4-2 | TGTGCCAGCAGCCAAGATCTTGGGACAGGCGATTCTCACTATGGCTACACCTTC | CASSQDLGTGDSHYGYTF
TRBD1 | few | TRBJ1-2 | TRBV4-3 | TGCGCCAGCAGCCAAGCGGGGACAGCTGACTATGGCTACACCTTC | CASSQAGTADYGYTF
NA | NA | TRBJ1-2 | TRBV5-5 | TGTGCCAGCAGCTTGGGGACAGCTATCGTTTATGGCTACACCTTC | CASSLGTAIVYGYTF
TRBD1 | NA | TRBJ2-7 | TRBV25-1 | TGTGCCAGCAGTGAATCTAAAGGGACGGGACAGCCTTCCTACGAGCAGTACTTC | CASSESKGTGQPSYEQYF
TRBD1 | NA | TRBJ2-5 | TRBV4-1 | TGCGCCAGCAGCCACTTCCCCCCGGGACAGGAGAATTATGGGACCCAGTACTTC | CASSHFPPGQENYGTQYF
NA | few | TRBJ2-3 | TRBV6-4 | TGTGCCAGCAGTGACTCGGGTGGCGGGGGCACAGATACGCAGTATTTT | CASSDSGGGGTDTQYF
TRBD2 | NA | TRBJ2-4 | TRBV5-1 | TGCGCCAGCAGCTTGGTCGGCTTCGGCGGACTAGCGGGAGGGTCGAAAAACATTCAGTACTTC | CASSLVGFGGLAGGSKNIQYF
TRBD1 | few | TRBJ1-2 | TRBV4-3 | TGCGCCAGCAGCCAAGTAGGGACAGGTATAGCTAACTATGGCTACACCTTC | CASSQVGTGIANYGYTF
TRBD1 | NA | TRBJ1-6 | TRBV7-2 | TGTGCCAGCAGCTTAAACAGGGGATCTAATTCACCCCTCCACTTT | CASSLNRGSNSPLHF
NA | few | TRBJ2-5 | TRBV19 | TGTGCCAGTAGTATAGCGGACTCAGAGACCCAGTACTTC | CASSIADSETQYF
TRBD1 | NA | TRBJ2-1 | TRBV2 | TGTGCCAGCAGGGCCGGGACAGGGAAGGCCTACAATGAGCAGTTCTTC | CASRAGTGKAYNEQFF
NA | once | TRBJ2-7 | TRBV2 | TGTGCCAGCAGTGGGGGGAGCGGGTCAAGATACGAGCAGTACTTC | CASSGGSGSRYEQYF
TRBD1 | NA | TRBJ2-7 | TRBV5-4 | TGTGCCAGCAGCCGACAGGGACAGGGGGGCTACGAGCAGTACTTC | CASSRQGQGGYEQYF
TRBD2 | NA | TRBJ2-3 | TRBV13 | TGTGCCAGCAGCATAGCGGGAGAGAGCACAGATACGCAGTATTTT | CASSIAGESTDTQYF
TRBD1 | once | TRBJ2-7 | TRBV14 | TGTGCCAGCAGCCAGGGACAGGGGTCCCTCTTACCCTACGAGCAGTACTTC | CASSQGQGSLLPYEQYF
NA | once | TRBJ2-2 | TRBV2 | TGTGCCAGCAGTGAATTAGGGGGACGCGGGGAGCTGTTTTTT | CASSELGGRGELFF
NA | NA | TRBJ2-2 | TRBV5-4 | TGTGCCAGCAGCCCCCCGACAGTTAACACCGGGGAGCTGTTTTTT | CASSPPTVNTGELFF
NA | NA | TRBJ2-7 | TRBV10-3 | TGTGCCGCCGGTGGGGCAGCCTCCTACGAGCAGTACTTC | CAAGGAASYEQYF
NA | NA | TRBJ1-1 | TRBV7-2 | TGTGCCAGCCAACCGGGGAACACTGAAGCTTTCTTT | CASQPGNTEAFF